Detailed here is one T cell receptor beta chain. Its antigen is still unknown. This table comes from immunoSEQ multiplex PCR, and its TCRdb copy is limited to in-frame clones, with some not included. The sample consists of more than 110,000 clones, around 93% of them appearing once. The data derive from a study of T cell responses to AZD1222 COVID-19 vaccine. Germline V gives CDR1 WNHNN, CDR2 SYGVQD (reference sequence). The CDR3 sequence is 15 residues long. Trimming pared 7 bases from V and 4 bases from J, leaving 18 bases between. Study-level findings and limits: Only after the peak T cell response were repertoires sampled. In a largely white British group with more females than males, clonal diversity was possibly underestimated.

The chain links TRBV10-1 to TRBJ2-3, with no clear D. Here the sequenced sample was peripheral blood, taken on day 0 of AZD1222 vaccination. The clonotype comes from an adult in good health. The CDR3 here is CASTPRRPSADTQYF. The CDR3 DNA is TGCGCCAGCACCCCCCGACGCCCCAGCGCAGATACGCAGTATTTT.